Listed below are T cell receptor beta chains from one sample, sequenced in a study of T cell changes during pregnancy in multiple sclerosis. The table came from immunoSEQ multiplex PCR; TCRdb's copy has only in-frame clones and leaves some out. The sample includes tens of thousands of clones, about 93% seen only once; the top ten take around 0.86%. The material was peripheral blood, obtained in the third trimester of pregnancy. The receptors come from a female donor with multiple sclerosis, enrolled in a pregnancy study. CDR3s include the opening cysteine and the closing phenylalanine or tryptophan. D genes are given only for firm matches. Only some rows state a clone size, as once, few, many or a class for expanded clones.

j_gene,d_gene,v_gene,abundance,CDR3nt,CDR3aa
TRBJ2-3,TRBD2,TRBV29-1,.,TGCAGCGTTGAAAGTCGACTAGCGGCGACAGATACGCAGTATTTT,CSVESRLAATDTQYF
TRBJ1-5,TRBD1,TRBV6-4,.,TGTGCCAGCAGTGACCGACAGGGAGGAACCCAGCATTTT,CASSDRQGGTQHF
TRBJ2-3,TRBD1,TRBV4-1,.,TGCGCCAGCAGCCAACTCTGGCCCCCGGGACAGGGTACAGATACGCAGTATTTT,CASSQLWPPGQGTDTQYF
TRBJ1-5,TRBD1,TRBV29-1,.,TGCAGCGTAAAAGGACAGGGAGGCGGTCAGCCCCAGCATTTT,CSVKGQGGGQPQHF
TRBJ2-2,.,TRBV5-4,.,TGTGCCAGCAGCCACGGTACCGCGAACACCGGGGAGCTGTTTTTT,CASSHGTANTGELFF
TRBJ2-7,.,TRBV2,.,TGTGCCACCCAGGCGGGGTACGAGCAGTACTTC,CATQAGYEQYF
TRBJ2-1,.,TRBV2,.,TGTGCCAGCAGGACTAGCAATGAGCAGTTCTTC,CASRTSNEQFF
TRBJ1-4,TRBD1,TRBV4-1,.,TGCGCCAGCAGCCCGGCGGGACAGGTTAATGAAAAACTGTTTTTT,CASSPAGQVNEKLFF
TRBJ2-7,.,TRBV4-2,.,TGTGCCAGCAGCCGTGGGGGCCAAGGCGAGCAGTACTTC,CASSRGGQGEQYF
TRBJ2-5,TRBD2,TRBV19,.,TGTGCCAGTAGTATACTAGCGGCCCACCAAGAGACCCAGTACTTC,CASSILAAHQETQYF
TRBJ2-1,.,TRBV27,.,TGTGCCAGCAGTTTAAGCGACGGCTCCTACAATGAGCAGTTCTTC,CASSLSDGSYNEQFF
TRBJ2-7,.,TRBV6-1,.,TGTGCCAGCAGTGAATACTACAGGAGTAGAAGGAACGAGCAGTACTTC,CASSEYYRSRRNEQYF
TRBJ1-5,TRBD1,TRBV4-1,.,TGCGCCAGCAGCCAGATTGGACAGGGCAATCAGCCCCAGCATTTT,CASSQIGQGNQPQHF
TRBJ1-6,.,TRBV27,.,TGTGCCAGCAGTCAGGACCACAGGAACTATAATTCACCCCTCCACTTT,CASSQDHRNYNSPLHF
TRBJ1-2,.,TRBV19,.,TGTGCCAGTCAAGACTATAGGTATGGCTACACCTTC,CASQDYRYGYTF
TRBJ2-7,.,TRBV5-1,.,TGCGCCAGCAGCTTGGTCGGTAGCGAGCAGTACTTC,CASSLVGSEQYF
TRBJ2-7,.,TRBV5-4,.,TGTGCCAGCAGCCCGCTGACAGGCGGCCGCCACGAGCAGTACTTC,CASSPLTGGRHEQYF
TRBJ2-5,TRBD2,TRBV18,.,TGTGCCAGCTCAGGGACTAGCGGGAAAGAGACCCAGTACTTC,CASSGTSGKETQYF
TRBJ2-7,.,TRBV30,.,TGTGCCTGGAGTGAAGGAAGGGGCCTCTACGAGCAGTACTTC,CAWSEGRGLYEQYF
TRBJ1-1,TRBD1,TRBV25-1,once,TGTGCCAGCAGTGGGGACAGGGGATTCGTGGGCACTGAAGCTTTCTTT,CASSGDRGFVGTEAFF
TRBJ2-1,.,TRBV5-1,.,TGCGCCAGCCATCTGCGGGATTACAATGAGCAGTTCTTC,CASHLRDYNEQFF
TRBJ1-2,.,TRBV11-2,.,TGTGCCAGTCCGGGGGGGAACTCTAACTATGGCTACACCTTC,CASPGGNSNYGYTF
TRBJ2-7,.,TRBV2,.,TGTGCCAGCAGTGAAGGCCAGGACCCTGCGGGCGAGCAGTACTTC,CASSEGQDPAGEQYF
TRBJ2-3,TRBD1,TRBV4-1,.,TGCGCCAGCAGCCGGTATCCCGGGACAGGGGGCACAGATACGCAGTATTTT,CASSRYPGTGGTDTQYF
TRBJ1-4,TRBD1,TRBV6-5,.,TGTGCCAGCAGTTCATCAACAGGGGTTACTAATGAAAAACTGTTTTTT,CASSSSTGVTNEKLFF
TRBJ2-3,TRBD2,TRBV30,.,TGTGCCTGGAGTGACCTAGGGGCGGGAGCTAGCACAGATACGCAGTATTTT,CAWSDLGAGASTDTQYF
TRBJ2-2,.,TRBV2,.,TGTGCCAGCAGTGAAGTCAGGGTCGGCACCGGGGAGCTGTTTTTT,CASSEVRVGTGELFF
TRBJ2-1,TRBD1,TRBV11-1,.,TGTGCCAGCAGCTCCCTTGTCGGGACAGGGGGCTGGAATGAGCAGTTCTTC,CASSSLVGTGGWNEQFF
TRBJ2-6,.,TRBV27,.,TGTGCCAGCAGTTTAACGGCAGGTGGGGCCAACGTCCTGACTTTC,CASSLTAGGANVLTF
TRBJ1-2,TRBD1,TRBV6-5,.,TGTGCCAGCAGTTACTTTACAGGGGGTTATGGCTACACCTTC,CASSYFTGGYGYTF
TRBJ1-2,TRBD1,TRBV28,.,TGTGCCAGCAGTGCCCGACAGGGGAGAGGAGAGGGCTACACCTTC,CASSARQGRGEGYTF
TRBJ1-1,TRBD1,TRBV5-4,.,TGTGCCAGCAGCTTCGACAGGGGCATTGAAGCTTTCTTT,CASSFDRGIEAFF
TRBJ2-1,.,TRBV7-2,.,TGTGCCAGCAGCTTAGCACAGAACTCCTACAATGAGCAGTTCTTC,CASSLAQNSYNEQFF
TRBJ2-7,.,TRBV27,.,TGTGCCAGCAGTTTTACTATAGGGGTTACCTCCTACGAGCAGTACTTC,CASSFTIGVTSYEQYF
TRBJ2-6,TRBD1,TRBV11-2,.,TGTGCCAGCAACCCTAGAAACCGGACAGGGGGGTTTGGGGCCAACGTCCTGACTTTC,CASNPRNRTGGFGANVLTF
TRBJ2-1,TRBD2,TRBV18,.,TGTGCCAGCTCACCAGGGACTAGCGGGAGTTACAATGAGCAGTTCTTC,CASSPGTSGSYNEQFF
TRBJ1-2,.,TRBV4-1,once,TGCGCCAGCAGCCAACAGGGGAACTATGGCTACACCTTC,CASSQQGNYGYTF
TRBJ2-3,TRBD2,TRBV27,.,TGTGCCAGCAGGAAGAGACTAGCGGCTACGCAGTATTTT,CASRKRLAATQYF
TRBJ2-3,.,TRBV12-5,.,TGTGCTAGTGGTTTTACAGGCACAGATACGCAGTATTTT,CASGFTGTDTQYF